Listed below are T cell receptor beta chains from one sample, sequenced in a study of blood T cell repertoires in COVID-19. Assay used: immunoSEQ multiplex PCR; TCRdb lists only in-frame clones, some missing. The sample has 300,000 or so clones, approximately 89% seen once; the top ten hold approximately 7.8%. Input material: peripheral blood. These receptors came from a woman aged 45-65 years who had recovered from COVID-19. The CDR3 runs from the conserved cysteine through the conserved F or W. A D gene is named only where the DNA matches it firmly. Rows may omit the clone size; those that give it use once, few, many or a size class.

size: -; D: -; V: TRBV28; J: TRBJ1-1; CDR3: CASSHGHTEAFF; DNA: TGTGCCAGCAGTCACGGTCACACTGAAGCTTTCTTT
size: -; D: TRBD1; V: TRBV19; J: TRBJ2-1; CDR3: CASSNYGTGNNEQFF; DNA: TGTGCCAGTAGTAATTACGGGACAGGAAACAATGAGCAGTTCTTC
size: -; D: -; V: TRBV25-1; J: TRBJ2-1; CDR3: CASSPPGQGRNEQFF; DNA: TGTGCCAGCAGTCCCCCGGGGCAGGGGAGAAATGAGCAGTTCTTC
size: -; D: TRBD1; V: TRBV9; J: TRBJ1-1; CDR3: CASSPGQVSTEAFF; DNA: TGTGCCAGCAGCCCCGGACAGGTTAGCACTGAAGCTTTCTTT
size: -; D: TRBD1; V: TRBV7-2; J: TRBJ1-3; CDR3: CASSRTGGNTIYF; DNA: TGTGCCAGCAGCCGGACAGGGGGAAACACCATATATTTT
size: -; D: TRBD1; V: TRBV4-1; J: TRBJ2-2; CDR3: CASSQEVVGQGLVIGELFF; DNA: TGCGCCAGCAGCCAAGAGGTGGTGGGACAGGGGCTTGTGATCGGGGAGCTGTTTTTT
size: few; D: -; V: TRBV10-3; J: TRBJ1-2; CDR3: CAIASGADYGYTF; DNA: TGTGCCATCGCATCTGGGGCCGACTATGGCTACACCTTC
size: -; D: -; V: TRBV5-6; J: TRBJ1-6; CDR3: CASSLYGGGNSPLHF; DNA: TGTGCCAGCAGCTTGTACGGCGGAGGCAATTCACCCCTCCACTTT
size: -; D: -; V: TRBV19; J: TRBJ2-1; CDR3: CASSSASSYNEQFF; DNA: TGTGCCAGTAGTAGCGCTAGCTCCTACAATGAGCAGTTCTTC
size: -; D: -; V: TRBV4-2; J: TRBJ2-7; CDR3: CASSPAGPYEQYF; DNA: TGTGCCAGCTCCCCGGCGGGACCCTACGAGCAGTACTTC
size: few; D: -; V: TRBV5-6; J: TRBJ1-1; CDR3: CASTERGSLNTEAFF; DNA: TGTGCCAGCACCGAAAGGGGCAGCCTGAACACTGAAGCTTTCTTT
size: -; D: -; V: TRBV2; J: TRBJ1-1; CDR3: CAGRGHRNTEAFF; DNA: TGTGCCGGGAGGGGACACCGGAACACTGAAGCTTTCTTT
size: -; D: -; V: TRBV6-5; J: TRBJ1-1; CDR3: CASSWTSNTEAFF; DNA: TGTGCCAGCAGCTGGACATCGAACACTGAAGCTTTCTTT
size: -; D: -; V: TRBV6-2/TRBV6-3; J: TRBJ1-3; CDR3: CASSAFSGNTIYF; DNA: TGTGCCAGCAGCGCGTTCTCTGGAAACACCATATATTTT
size: -; D: -; V: TRBV6-5; J: TRBJ1-1; CDR3: CASSYSHVFGRTEAFF; DNA: TGTGCCAGCAGTTACTCCCATGTCTTCGGGAGGACTGAAGCTTTCTTT
size: -; D: -; V: TRBV7-9; J: TRBJ2-7; CDR3: CASSFTYEQYF; DNA: TGTGCCAGCAGCTTTACCTACGAGCAGTACTTC
size: -; D: -; V: TRBV7-9; J: TRBJ1-1; CDR3: CASSFGSGADTEAFF; DNA: TGTGCCAGCAGCTTTGGATCAGGGGCGGACACTGAAGCTTTCTTT
size: -; D: -; V: TRBV6-5; J: TRBJ2-5; CDR3: CASKPGVGGKTQYF; DNA: TGTGCCAGCAAACCCGGGGTCGGGGGTAAGACCCAGTACTTC
size: -; D: TRBD2; V: TRBV19; J: TRBJ2-2; CDR3: CASSPRLAGHTGELFF; DNA: TGTGCCAGTAGTCCCCGGCTAGCGGGACACACCGGGGAGCTGTTTTTT
size: once; D: TRBD2; V: TRBV19; J: TRBJ2-5; CDR3: CASSIVAGPGETQYF; DNA: TGTGCCAGTAGTATAGTAGCGGGACCAGGGGAGACCCAGTACTTC
size: -; D: TRBD1; V: TRBV30; J: TRBJ1-2; CDR3: CAWRRVWGQGAGRDGYTF; DNA: TGTGCCTGGAGACGGGTGTGGGGACAGGGGGCTGGGAGGGATGGCTACACCTTC
size: -; D: TRBD1; V: TRBV29-1; J: TRBJ1-5; CDR3: CSVEASRQGCNQPQHF; DNA: TGCAGCGTTGAAGCCTCCAGACAGGGATGCAATCAGCCCCAGCATTTT
size: -; D: TRBD1; V: TRBV7-2; J: TRBJ2-7; CDR3: CASRTGDGSYEQYF; DNA: TGTGCCAGTCGCACAGGGGATGGGAGTTACGAGCAGTACTTC
size: -; D: TRBD2; V: TRBV28; J: TRBJ2-1; CDR3: CASSSLSGGGHNEQFF; DNA: TGTGCCAGCAGTTCCCTTAGCGGGGGGGGGCACAATGAGCAGTTCTTC
size: -; D: -; V: TRBV28; J: TRBJ2-7; CDR3: CASRISTETYEQYF; DNA: TGTGCCAGCAGAATATCGACAGAAACCTACGAGCAGTACTTC
size: -; D: -; V: TRBV20-1; J: TRBJ2-3; CDR3: CSASPMRATDTQYF; DNA: TGCAGTGCTAGTCCCATGAGGGCTACAGATACGCAGTATTTT
size: -; D: -; V: TRBV7-2; J: TRBJ2-2; CDR3: CASSLGPPNTGELFF; DNA: TGTGCCAGCAGCTTAGGGCCACCGAACACCGGGGAGCTGTTTTTT
size: -; D: -; V: TRBV7-9; J: TRBJ1-1; CDR3: CASSLGVQITDTEAFF; DNA: TGTGCCAGCAGCTTAGGGGTACAGATAACAGACACTGAAGCTTTCTTT
size: once; D: TRBD1; V: TRBV27; J: TRBJ2-7; CDR3: CASSSQRTGREQYF; DNA: TGTGCCAGCAGTTCTCAGAGGACAGGGCGGGAGCAGTACTTC
size: -; D: TRBD1; V: TRBV11-3; J: TRBJ1-1; CDR3: CASSLDTGGEDKAFF; DNA: TGTGCCAGCAGCTTAGATACAGGGGGCGAAGACAAAGCTTTCTTT
size: -; D: -; V: TRBV28; J: TRBJ1-2; CDR3: CASRRTTNYGYTF; DNA: TGTGCCAGCAGAAGGACAACGAACTATGGCTACACCTTC
size: once; D: -; V: TRBV19; J: TRBJ1-5; CDR3: CASSTSPGQRGQPQHF; DNA: TGTGCCAGTAGTACCTCACCGGGACAACGGGGCCAGCCCCAGCATTTT
size: -; D: TRBD1; V: TRBV6-2/TRBV6-3; J: TRBJ1-1; CDR3: CASSPDRGRDTEAFF; DNA: TGTGCCAGCAGCCCGGACAGGGGGCGGGACACTGAAGCTTTCTTT
size: -; D: -; V: TRBV27; J: TRBJ1-5; CDR3: CASSLNGQPQHF; DNA: TGTGCCAGCAGTTTAAACGGTCAGCCCCAGCATTTT
size: -; D: TRBD2; V: TRBV7-2; J: TRBJ2-1; CDR3: CASSLGSGGYNEQFF; DNA: TGTGCCAGCAGCTTAGGCAGCGGGGGATACAATGAGCAGTTCTTC
size: -; D: TRBD2; V: TRBV9; J: TRBJ2-5; CDR3: CASSRTSGRETQYF; DNA: TGTGCCAGCAGCAGGACTAGCGGGAGGGAGACCCAGTACTTC
size: -; D: TRBD2; V: TRBV5-1; J: TRBJ2-1; CDR3: CASSYLAGNYNEQFF; DNA: TGCGCCAGCAGCTACCTAGCGGGGAACTACAATGAGCAGTTCTTC
size: -; D: TRBD1; V: TRBV11-2; J: TRBJ1-4; CDR3: CASSVQGAFGEKLFF; DNA: TGTGCCAGCAGCGTACAGGGGGCTTTTGGAGAAAAACTGTTTTTT
size: -; D: TRBD1; V: TRBV5-4; J: TRBJ2-7; CDR3: CASSQGQSTAYEQYF; DNA: TGTGCCAGCAGCCAGGGACAGTCTACGGCCTACGAGCAGTACTTC
size: few; D: TRBD1; V: TRBV18; J: TRBJ1-6; CDR3: CASSPPGQGNNSPLHF; DNA: TGTGCCAGCTCACCACCGGGACAGGGGAATAATTCACCCCTCCACTTT
size: -; D: TRBD1; V: TRBV14; J: TRBJ2-1; CDR3: CASSRTGGPYNEQFF; DNA: TGTGCCAGCAGCCGCACAGGGGGCCCCTACAATGAGCAGTTCTTC
size: once; D: -; V: TRBV24-1; J: TRBJ2-5; CDR3: CATSDSYQETQYF; DNA: TGTGCCACCAGTGATTCCTACCAAGAGACCCAGTACTTC
size: -; D: TRBD2; V: TRBV6-5; J: TRBJ2-7; CDR3: CASSTRTSGGYEQYF; DNA: TGTGCCAGCAGTACCCGGACTAGCGGGGGGTACGAGCAGTACTTC
size: once; D: TRBD1; V: TRBV18; J: TRBJ1-1; CDR3: CASSPGTGNTEAFF; DNA: TGTGCCAGCTCACCAGGGACAGGGAACACTGAAGCTTTCTTT
size: -; D: -; V: TRBV7-2; J: TRBJ2-1; CDR3: CASSLSRVDEQFF; DNA: TGTGCCAGCAGCTTATCCAGGGTCGATGAGCAGTTCTTC
size: -; D: -; V: TRBV27; J: TRBJ1-2; CDR3: CASSPRWDGLYGYTF; DNA: TGTGCCAGCAGTCCCCGTTGGGACGGACTATATGGCTACACCTTC
size: -; D: TRBD2; V: TRBV9; J: TRBJ2-2; CDR3: CASSVVGTSRAGELFF; DNA: TGTGCCAGCAGCGTAGTAGGGACTAGCAGGGCCGGGGAGCTGTTTTTT
size: -; D: TRBD1; V: TRBV30; J: TRBJ1-1; CDR3: CAWGRGRATEAFF; DNA: TGTGCCTGGGGGAGGGGGCGGGCCACTGAAGCTTTCTTT
size: -; D: -; V: TRBV30; J: TRBJ2-7; CDR3: CAWSAGRQGIYEQYF; DNA: TGTGCCTGGAGTGCAGGTCGGCAGGGAATCTACGAGCAGTACTTC
size: once; D: TRBD2; V: TRBV2; J: TRBJ2-5; CDR3: CASRGLAEETQYF; DNA: TGTGCCAGCAGAGGACTAGCGGAAGAGACCCAGTACTTC
size: -; D: TRBD2; V: TRBV11-2; J: TRBJ2-3; CDR3: CASSLEGRTSGYADTQYF; DNA: TGTGCCAGCAGCTTAGAAGGTAGAACTAGCGGGTACGCAGATACGCAGTATTTT
size: -; D: -; V: TRBV19; J: TRBJ1-2; CDR3: CASSIGGYYGYTF; DNA: TGTGCCAGTAGTATCGGGGGGTACTATGGCTACACCTTC
size: -; D: -; V: TRBV30; J: TRBJ1-2; CDR3: CAWSWTARANGYTF; DNA: TGTGCCTGGAGTTGGACAGCTCGAGCGAATGGCTACACCTTC
size: -; D: -; V: TRBV11-3; J: TRBJ2-1; CDR3: CASSPESGSYNEQFF; DNA: TGTGCCAGCAGCCCCGAAAGCGGATCCTACAATGAGCAGTTCTTC
size: once; D: TRBD1; V: TRBV4-3; J: TRBJ1-3; CDR3: CASSQDLGQGKAANTIYF; DNA: TGCGCCAGCAGCCAAGATCTGGGACAGGGAAAGGCGGCAAACACCATATATTTT